A selection of T cell receptor beta chains follows, all from one sample in a study of blood T cell repertoires in COVID-19. Assay used: immunoSEQ multiplex PCR; TCRdb lists only in-frame clones, some missing. Among 200,000 to 250,000 clones listed, about 84% were seen once. Sequencing was done on a sample of peripheral blood. Source of these receptors: a woman older than 75 with COVID-19, enrolled during active disease. The CDR3 runs from the conserved cysteine through the conserved F or W. The D gene is left open where the match is weak. Some rows mark clone size as missing; the rest say once, few, many or name a class of expanded clone.

>NA|TRBV7-9|TRBD1|TRBJ1-5
TGTGCCAGCAGCTTAGAAGGGGGCTCTCAGCCCCAGCATTTT
CASSLEGGSQPQHF
>NA|TRBV3-1/TRBV3-2|NA|TRBJ2-5
TGTGCCAGCAGCCAAGACAGGGTCAACCAAGAGACCCAGTACTTC
CASSQDRVNQETQYF
>NA|TRBV7-9|NA|TRBJ2-3
TGTGCCAGCAGCTCCGCCCCGGTGGCAGATACGCAGTATTTT
CASSSAPVADTQYF
>NA|TRBV5-1|NA|TRBJ1-3
TGCGCCAGCAGCCGGGAGGGAGCCGGAAACACCATATATTTT
CASSREGAGNTIYF
>NA|TRBV25-1|TRBD1|TRBJ1-2
TGTGCCAGCAGCCTTAAACGGGACAGCCCCAAGGGCTACACCTTC
CASSLKRDSPKGYTF
>NA|TRBV18|NA|TRBJ1-1
TGTGCCAGTTCGGACGGGATGAACACTGAAGCTTTCTTT
CASSDGMNTEAFF
>NA|TRBV13|TRBD1|TRBJ2-1
TGTGCCAGCAGCCTACTCTCCGGGACAGGGGGTAGGGATGAGCAGTTCTTC
CASSLLSGTGGRDEQFF
>NA|TRBV2|TRBD2|TRBJ2-7
TGTGCCAGCAGAGTACGGAGCGGGAGGGCCCCCTACGAGCAGTACTTC
CASRVRSGRAPYEQYF
>NA|TRBV11-2|NA|TRBJ1-1
TGTGCCAGCAGCTTAAAAACTAACACTGAAGCTTTCTTT
CASSLKTNTEAFF
>few|TRBV18|NA|TRBJ2-1
TGTGCCAGCTCACCACAGACAGGTTCGGTGGTGAATGAGCAGTTCTTC
CASSPQTGSVVNEQFF
>NA|TRBV28|NA|TRBJ1-3
TGTGCCAGCAGCCGCGGGGGACCCTTCTCTGGAAACACCATATATTTT
CASSRGGPFSGNTIYF
>NA|TRBV4-2|TRBD1|TRBJ1-4
TGTGCCAGCAACCATGACAGGGTTAATGAAAAACTGTTTTTT
CASNHDRVNEKLFF